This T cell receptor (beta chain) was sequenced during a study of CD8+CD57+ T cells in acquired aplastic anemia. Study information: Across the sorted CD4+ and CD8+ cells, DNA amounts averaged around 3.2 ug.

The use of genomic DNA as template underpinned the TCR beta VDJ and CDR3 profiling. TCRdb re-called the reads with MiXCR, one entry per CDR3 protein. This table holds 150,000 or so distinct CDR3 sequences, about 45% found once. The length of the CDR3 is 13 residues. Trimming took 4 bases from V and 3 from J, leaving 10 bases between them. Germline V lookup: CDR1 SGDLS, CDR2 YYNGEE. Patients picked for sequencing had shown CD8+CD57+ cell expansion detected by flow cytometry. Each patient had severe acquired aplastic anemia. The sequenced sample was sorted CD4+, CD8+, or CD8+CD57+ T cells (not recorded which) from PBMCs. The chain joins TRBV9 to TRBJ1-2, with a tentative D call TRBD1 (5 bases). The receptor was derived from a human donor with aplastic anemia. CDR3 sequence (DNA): TGTGCCAGCAGCCAAGGGACCGACTATGGCTACACCTTC. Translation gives CASSQGTDYGYTF.